This TCR beta chain was sequenced for a study of blood T cells in healthy people across ages. Study-level results: With age, beta diversity per million T cells declined roughly linearly, significantly by approximately 40. For the donors, CMV status was unknown and possibly confounded expanded clonotype changes.

On this clonotype: Its specificity is not known.

The authors ran a second PCR of about 6 to 12 cycles using a sample-barcoded 5' primer and a J-beta primer mix. TCRdb ran MiXCR on the 5' RACE reads and lists one entry per CDR3 protein. The sample has about 640,000 distinct CDR3 sequences, 58% seen once. The CDR3 loop spans 19 amino acids. The V gene's germline CDR1 is SEHNR and CDR2 FQNEAQ (reference sequence). V was cut by 2 bases and J by 4 bases, with 26 bases left in between. Healthy Caucasians from Russia aged about 6 to 95 served as donors. The chain links TRBV7-9 to TRBJ1-2; tentative D call: TRBD1 (6 bases). This receptor was taken from a man in his 60s in good health. The sample comprised blood. The DNA for the CDR3 is TGTGCCAGCAGCTTATTCAGAAGGGGGATTCCCGGACAGCGCTATGGCTACACCTTC. This gives the protein CASSLFRRGIPGQRYGYTF.